Listed here are 31 T cell receptor beta chains from one sample, sequenced in a study of blood T cell repertoires in COVID-19. Data came from immunoSEQ multiplex PCR; TCRdb stores just in-frame clones and leaves some out. The table lists some 320,000 clones, 90% of them singletons. The sample was PBMCs or T cells enriched from blood (not recorded which). Source of these receptors: a man aged 55 to 69 who had recovered from COVID-19.

The chain carries TRBV7-9 and TRBJ1-2; 8 bases are a match to TRBD1. This CDR3 has 14 amino acids. The germline V gene has CDR1 SEHNR and CDR2 FQNEAQ (reference sequence). The trim removed 1 base at V and 5 bases at J, leaving 3 bases unmatched. CDR3 bases: TGTGCCAGCAGCTTAGGGCAGGGGGCATATGGCTACACCTTC. It yields the protein CASSLGQGAYGYTF.

J is TRBJ1-2 and V is TRBV3-1 (or the pseudogene TRBV3-2), with a tentative D call TRBD1 (5 bases). Germline-derived CDR1 and CDR2 are LGHDT and YNNKEL (reference sequence). V was shortened by 4 bases and J by 0 bases, with 12 bases between the two germline ends. The CDR3 is made up of 15 amino acids. The CDR3 region is CASSLGRGTNYGYTF. CDR3 nucleotides: TGTGCCAGCAGCCTAGGGAGGGGTACTAACTATGGCTACACCTTC.

This clone was seen a single time. The rearrangement joins TRBV4-1 to TRBJ2-1; 9 bases fit TRBD2. Germline CDR1 reads MGHRA; CDR2 reads YSYEKL. With V trimmed by 6 bases and J by 7 bases, 10 bases remained unmatched. The length of the CDR3 is 15 residues. The DNA for the CDR3 is TGCGCCAGCAGTCCCTCGGGACTAGCTCGAAATGAGCAGTTCTTC. It yields the protein CASSPSGLARNEQFF.

This clone showed up just once. The CDR3 DNA reads as TGTGCCAGCAGCCGGGGGACTAGCGGGAGGGCCCCCACAGATACGCAGTATTTT. This codes for CASSRGTSGRAPTDTQYF. The rearrangement uses TRBV7-3 and TRBJ2-3; 16 bases align to TRBD2. Trimming took 5 bases from V and 2 from J; bases not matched to a gene: 7. This CDR3 comprises 18 residues. Per germline, CDR1 SGHTA and CDR2 FQGTGA.

This CDR3 reads CASSGGGGNQPQHF. In DNA, the CDR3 is TGTGCCAGTAGTGGGGGAGGAGGCAATCAGCCCCAGCATTTT. The chain uses TRBV19 and TRBJ1-5, with D maybe TRBD1 (5 bases). Between the trimmed V and J ends, which lost 5 bases and 2 bases, there was a span of 10 bases. CDR3 size: 14 residues. Looked up from germline, CDR1 is LNHDA and CDR2 is SQIVND (reference sequence).

This chain joins TRBV7-9 and TRBJ1-1, with a weak D call TRBD1 (5 bases). The CDR3 consists of 14 residues. Germline V gene sequence: CDR1 SEHNR, CDR2 FQNEAQ (reference sequence). The V end was cut by 7 bases, the J end by 3 bases, with 15 bases between. The CDR3 sequence: CASTRRGGYTEAFF. The CDR3 DNA reads as TGTGCCAGCACCCGTCGTGGGGGGTACACTGAAGCTTTCTTT.

The chain is built from TRBV7-8 and TRBJ2-7; no clear D. V lost 1 base and J lost 2, with 9 bases in between. This CDR3 comprises 14 residues. The germline CDR1 and CDR2 sequences are SGHVS and FQNEAQ. In DNA form, the CDR3 reads TGTGCCAGCAGCTTAGTTCCAGGAACCTACGAGCAGTACTTC. This sequence encodes CASSLVPGTYEQYF.

This rearrangement joins TRBV19 to TRBJ1-5, with a tentative D call TRBD1 (5 bases). There are 14 residues in the CDR3. CDR1 and CDR2 from the germline V gene are LNHDA and SQIVND (reference sequence). The V and J ends lost 5 bases and 6 bases respectively, with 14 bases between them. The CDR3 coding sequence is TGTGCCAGTAGTGCCCAGGGAGGCGGTCAGCCCCAGCATTTT. This sequence encodes CASSAQGGGQPQHF.

The chain recombines TRBV5-1 with TRBJ1-1; 7 nucleotides align to TRBD1. Germline CDR1 and CDR2: SGHRS and YFSETQ. V shed 7 bases, J shed 1 base, and the junction held 7 bases outside the gene matches. The CDR3 has 14 residues. CDR3 nucleotides: TGCGCCAGCCGGGACAGACTTCGGAACACTGAAGCTTTCTTT. Its translation: CASRDRLRNTEAFF.

The CDR3 bases are TGTGCCAGCAGTCCGACGACAGGGGATTATAGCAATCAGCCCCAGCATTTT. It codes for CASSPTTGDYSNQPQHF. This chain connects TRBV28 to TRBJ1-5; TRBD1 matches at 8 bases. V gave up 5 bases and J gave up 0 bases; unmatched junction bases: 9. The CDR3 runs 17 residues. Germline assignment: CDR1 MDHEN and CDR2 SYDVKM.

The V gene is TRBV11-3, the J gene TRBJ2-3; D is undetermined. Germline V CDR1 and CDR2: SGHNT, YENEEA. This CDR3 has 14 amino acids. Trimming left V 2 bases short and J 1 base short, with 7 bases between. This CDR3 is CASSLSRGTDTQYF. CDR3 DNA sequence: TGTGCCAGCAGCTTAAGTCGGGGCACAGATACGCAGTATTTT.

Only one count was recorded for this clone. This chain connects TRBV6-5 to TRBJ1-2; 7 bases map to TRBD1. J gave up 4 bases and V 6 bases, and 5 bases lay outside the gene matches. The CDR3 length is 13 residues. The germline V gene encodes CDR1 MNHEY and CDR2 SVGAGI. In DNA form, the CDR3 reads TGTGCCAGCAGCCGGGACAGAAGCTATGGCTACACCTTC. This gives the protein CASSRDRSYGYTF.

The chain links TRBV14 to TRBJ2-3; tentatively, D is TRBD2 (6 bases). Germline CDR1 and CDR2: SGHDN and FVKESK. Trimming took off 4 bases at V and 3 bases at J, with 14 bases between the two ends. The CDR3 has 15 amino acids. CDR3: CASSRRDTWTDTQYF. The DNA for the CDR3 is TGTGCCAGCAGCCGGAGGGATACCTGGACAGATACGCAGTATTTT.

The rearrangement links TRBV11-1 to TRBJ2-3; tentatively, D is TRBD1 (5 bases). The length of the CDR3 is 14 residues. V was pared by 3 bases and J by 2 bases, with 9 bases between. Germline V gives CDR1 SGHAT, CDR2 FQDESV (reference sequence). CDR3 loop: CASSFDRNTDTQYF. CDR3 DNA: TGTGCCAGCAGCTTTGACAGAAACACAGATACGCAGTATTTT.

V is TRBV5-1 and J is TRBJ2-5; a possible D gene is TRBD2 (5 bases). Trimming took 6 bases from V and 5 from J, leaving 8 bases between them. Germline V gene lookup returns CDR1 SGHRS and CDR2 YFSETQ. This CDR3 region has 11 residues. The CDR3 sequence is CASMREETQYF. The CDR3 DNA sequence: TGCGCCAGCATGAGGGAGGAGACCCAGTACTTC.

CDR3 loop: CASSYSTGAVELFF. CDR3 DNA: TGTGCCAGCAGTTACTCGACAGGGGCGGTGGAGCTGTTTTTT. The chain joins TRBV6-5 to TRBJ2-2; 8 bases are shared with TRBD1. CDR1 is MNHEY, CDR2 SVGAGI, per germline. CDR3 length equals 14 residues. V shed 0 bases and J 10 bases; nucleotides not matched to a gene: 4.

The V and J genes are TRBV5-1 and TRBJ1-4; TRBD1 matches 7 bases. Germline V gene data show CDR1 as SGHRS and CDR2 as YFSETQ. V was clipped by 2 bases and J by 6 bases; unmatched bases: 7. CDR3 length equals 15 residues. This chain's CDR3 is CASSFRGARDEKLFF. CDR3 DNA sequence: TGCGCCAGCAGCTTCAGGGGGGCACGGGATGAAAAACTGTTTTTT.

The chain carries TRBV19 and TRBJ2-1; 13 nucleotides align to TRBD2. The CDR3 runs 22 residues. V lost 5 bases and J lost 4; bases outside the gene matches: 23. CDR1 and CDR2 from the germline V gene are LNHDA and SQIVND (reference sequence). This chain's CDR3 is CASSGGRDGLAGVSRPYNEQFF. The CDR3 DNA reads as TGTGCCAGTAGTGGGGGTCGTGATGGACTAGCGGGAGTATCACGTCCATACAATGAGCAGTTCTTC.

This sequence joins TRBV2 and TRBJ1-1; D is perhaps TRBD1 (5 bases). Looked up from germline, CDR1 is SNHLY and CDR2 is FYNNEI. The V gene lost 6 bases and the J gene lost 0 bases, with 11 bases spanning the gap. The CDR3 loop spans 14 amino acids. The CDR3 nucleotides are TGTGCCAGCAGGCCGACAGTCATGAACACTGAAGCTTTCTTT. As protein: CASRPTVMNTEAFF. Together with reference TRBV2 and TRBJ1-1, the CDR3 gives the full variable domain: EPEVTQTPSHQVTQMGQEVILRCVPISNHLYFYWYRQILGQKVEFLVSFYNNEISEKSEIFDDQFSVERPDGSNFTLKIRSTKLEDSAMYFCASRPTVMNTEAFFGQGTRLTVV.

The gene calls are TRBV10-2 and TRBJ1-1; 10 nucleotides line up with TRBD1. The CDR3 spans 13 residues. V dropped 4 bases and J dropped 4; count of bases not matched to a gene: 0. The germline V gene has CDR1 WSHSY and CDR2 SAAADI. Here the CDR3 DNA reads TGCGCCAGCAGTGGGACAGGGGGCACTGAAGCTTTCTTT. Protein sequence: CASSGTGGTEAFF.

This clone was detected only once. The genes are TRBV4-3 and TRBJ1-3, with TRBD1 matching over 8 bases. CDR3 length equals 17 residues. Trimming removed 0 bases from V and 0 bases from J; junction bases left unmatched: 4. From germline, CDR1 is LGHNA and CDR2 YSLEER. CDR3 sequence reads: CASSQDGQGYSGNTIYF. CDR3 nucleotides: TGCGCCAGCAGCCAAGACGGACAGGGCTACTCTGGAAACACCATATATTTT.

This rearrangement joins TRBV7-9 to TRBJ2-3; 7 bases match TRBD1. Germline V gene data show CDR1 as SEHNR and CDR2 as FQNEAQ (reference sequence). The CDR3 is made up of 14 amino acids. V shed 8 bases and J 2 bases; nucleotides not matched to a gene: 7. The CDR3 loop reads CASDRDSTTDTQYF. CDR3 in DNA: TGTGCCAGCGACCGGGACAGCACCACAGATACGCAGTATTTT. The full variable domain, its missing parts supplied by reference TRBV7-9 and TRBJ2-3, is DTGVSQNPRHKITKRGQNVTFRCDPISEHNRLYWYRQTLGQGPEFLTYFQNEAQLEKSRLLSDRFSAERPKGSFSTLEIQRTEQGDSAMYLCASDRDSTTDTQYFGPGTRLTVL.

This chain connects TRBV4-2 to TRBJ2-5; the match to TRBD2 covers 8 bases. The CDR3 sequence is 18 residues long. CDR1 and CDR2 from the germline V gene are LGHNA and YNFKEQ. V trimming: 6 bases; J trimming: 5 bases; junction bases outside the gene matches: 20. The CDR3 region is CASSRLTARAGERETQYF. The DNA of the CDR3 is TGTGCCAGCAGTCGCCTCACAGCGCGAGCGGGAGAGAGGGAGACCCAGTACTTC.

The chain carries TRBV7-9 and TRBJ1-1, with D tentatively TRBD1 (5 bases). CDR1 and CDR2 from the germline V gene are SEHNR and FQNEAQ (reference sequence). The CDR3 has 14 residues. V shed 1 base and J shed 1 base, with 7 bases lying between them. The CDR3 nucleotides read TGTGCCAGCAGCTTAGGACAGACGAACACTGAAGCTTTCTTT. Translation gives CASSLGQTNTEAFF. The whole variable domain, remainder taken from reference TRBV7-9 and TRBJ1-1, is DTGVSQNPRHKITKRGQNVTFRCDPISEHNRLYWYRQTLGQGPEFLTYFQNEAQLEKSRLLSDRFSAERPKGSFSTLEIQRTEQGDSAMYLCASSLGQTNTEAFFGQGTRLTVV.

DNA of the CDR3: TGTGCCAGCAGTTACTCATGGACAGAGAACACTGAAGCTTTCTTT. Protein sequence: CASSYSWTENTEAFF. J is TRBJ1-1 and V is TRBV6-2 or TRBV6-3, with D tentatively TRBD1 (6 bases). Germline CDR1 reads MNHEY; CDR2 reads SVGEGT. Trimming cost V 0 bases and J 1 base, with 9 bases left between them. The CDR3 spans 15 residues.

The rearrangement uses TRBV5-6 and TRBJ1-2, with D possibly being TRBD1 (6 bases). V lost 0 bases to trimming and J lost 0 bases, with 12 bases between them. The CDR3 is made up of 16 amino acids. Germline V gene lookup returns CDR1 SGHDT and CDR2 YYEEEE. CDR3 in DNA: TGTGCCAGCAGCTTGGGGACAGCCTCCTCTAACTATGGCTACACCTTC. This translates into CASSLGTASSNYGYTF.

This clone came up once. The chain links TRBV10-1 to TRBJ2-5; TRBD2 agrees at 9 bases. The CDR3 runs 17 residues. From germline, CDR1 is WNHNN and CDR2 SYGVQD (reference sequence). V lost 4 bases, J lost 5 bases, and 14 bases stayed unmatched. The CDR3 nucleotides are TGCGCCAGCAGTGTCAAACTCCGCGGGGGGGCTAGGGAGACCCAGTACTTC. It is translated as CASSVKLRGGARETQYF.

The table lists this clone with a few counts. The genes are TRBV5-1 and TRBJ2-7; tentatively, D is TRBD1 (6 bases). Trimming removed 4 bases at V and 5 bases at J, with 10 bases between. Germline-derived CDR1 and CDR2 are SGHRS and YFSETQ. The CDR3 covers 12 residues. CDR3 nucleotide sequence: TGCGCCAGCAGCCAACAGGGAAACGAGCAGTACTTC. Protein sequence: CASSQQGNEQYF.

V is TRBV7-9 and J is TRBJ1-4; possibly TRBD1 for D (5 bases). Per germline, CDR1 SEHNR and CDR2 FQNEAQ (reference sequence). This CDR3 region has 13 residues. Trimming shortened V by 5 bases and J by 6 bases, and 10 bases separated the two germline ends. The CDR3 bases are TGTGCCAGCAGCCAGGGCGAGTATGAAAAACTGTTTTTT. The encoded protein is CASSQGEYEKLFF.

V gene TRBV6-5 combines with J gene TRBJ2-7; weak D call: TRBD2 (5 bases). V was pared by 6 bases and J by 3 bases, with 12 bases between. The CDR3 is 13 residues long. Germline CDR1 MNHEY, CDR2 SVGAGI. The CDR3 here is CASRNSGIYEQYF. DNA of the CDR3: TGTGCCAGCAGAAATTCGGGGATCTACGAGCAGTACTTC.

The chain employs TRBV4-3 and TRBJ2-5; D ambiguous. V shed 4 bases and J shed 1 base, with 7 bases lying between them. The germline V gene encodes CDR1 LGHNA and CDR2 YSLEER. The CDR3 is 13 amino acids. This CDR3 is CASSPRLQETQYF. The CDR3 bases are TGCGCCAGCAGCCCGAGACTCCAAGAGACCCAGTACTTC.